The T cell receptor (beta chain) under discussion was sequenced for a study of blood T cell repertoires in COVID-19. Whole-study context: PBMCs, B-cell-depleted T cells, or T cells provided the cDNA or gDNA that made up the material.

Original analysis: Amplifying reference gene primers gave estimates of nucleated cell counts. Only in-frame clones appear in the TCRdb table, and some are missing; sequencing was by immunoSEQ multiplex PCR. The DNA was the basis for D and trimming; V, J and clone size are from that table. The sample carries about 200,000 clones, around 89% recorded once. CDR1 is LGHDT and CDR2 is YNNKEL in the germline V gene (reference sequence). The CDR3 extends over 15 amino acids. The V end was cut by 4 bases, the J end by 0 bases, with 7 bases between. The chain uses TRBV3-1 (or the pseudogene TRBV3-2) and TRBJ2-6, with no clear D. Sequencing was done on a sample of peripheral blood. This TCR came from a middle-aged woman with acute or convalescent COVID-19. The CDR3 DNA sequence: TGTGCCAGCAGCCCGCGGCTCTCTGGGGCCAACGTCCTGACTTTC. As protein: CASSPRLSGANVLTF.